The 23 T cell receptor beta chains presented below share a single source sample, sequenced in a study of beta chain features in type 1 diabetes. Of the isolated RNA, all was reverse transcribed, and so the sequenced material was expressed TCRB transcripts. Sequenced by immunoSEQ multiplex PCR; TCRdb stores in-frame clones only, minus some. Of about 40,000 clones in the sample, roughly 45% were seen once. Sequencing was performed on stem cell memory CD4+ T cells from blood. These receptors all come from a woman aged 25 to 39 in good health.

This clone was seen a handful of times. The rearrangement uses TRBV7-2 and TRBJ2-5, with a possible D match to TRBD2 (6 bases). CDR1 SGHTA and CDR2 FQGNSA come from the germline V gene. With 0 bases removed from V and 2 bases from J, the gap between germline ends came to 10 bases. CDR3 length: 15 amino acids. This CDR3 is CASSLASGQQETQYF. The CDR3 DNA reads TGTGCCAGCAGCTTAGCTAGCGGCCAACAAGAGACCCAGTACTTC. Filled out from reference TRBV7-2 and TRBJ2-5, the complete variable domain reads GAGVSQSPSNKVTEKGKDVELRCDPISGHTALYWYRQSLGQGLEFLIYFQGNSAPDKSGLPSDRFSAERTGGSVSTLTIQRTQQEDSAVYLCASSLASGQQETQYFGPGTRLLVL.

The gene calls are TRBV9 and TRBJ2-7, with 14 bases that match TRBD2. Germline assignment: CDR1 SGDLS and CDR2 YYNGEE. The CDR3 is 16 amino acids. V lost 0 bases to trimming and J lost 5 bases; unmatched junction nucleotides: 4. The CDR3 DNA follows: TGTGCCAGCAGCGTAGCTGGACTAGCGGGAGGAAACGAGCAGTACTTC. As protein: CASSVAGLAGGNEQYF. Drawing the rest from reference TRBV9 and TRBJ2-7, the complete variable domain is DSGVTQTPKHLITATGQRVTLRCSPRSGDLSVYWYQQSLDQGLQFLIQYYNGEERAKGNILERFSAQQFPDLHSELNLSSLELGDSALYFCASSVAGLAGGNEQYFGPGTRLTVT.

This clone was observed a few times. The CDR3 protein is CAWSAGQQNTEAFF. The CDR3, as DNA: TGTGCCTGGAGTGCCGGACAACAGAACACTGAAGCTTTCTTT. This chain joins TRBV30 and TRBJ1-1, with a weak D call TRBD1 (5 bases). Trimming pared 1 base from V and 1 base from J, leaving 10 bases between. Per the germline V gene, CDR1 is GTSNPN and CDR2 is SVGIG (reference sequence). This CDR3 is built from 14 residues.

The gene calls are TRBV28 and TRBJ1-5, with TRBD1 matching over 7 bases. V lost 6 bases to trimming and J lost 0 bases; unmatched junction nucleotides: 8. Germline assignment: CDR1 MDHEN and CDR2 SYDVKM. This CDR3 is 16 amino acids long. In DNA form, the CDR3 reads TGTGCCAGCAGCCCCCCGGGACAGTATAGCAATCAGCCCCAGCATTTT. This codes for CASSPPGQYSNQPQHF.

J is TRBJ2-1 and V is TRBV5-4; 8 nucleotides line up with TRBD2. This CDR3 is built from 15 residues. Germline loops: CDR1 SGHNT, CDR2 YYREEE (reference sequence). Losses at the gene ends were 3 bases for V and 1 base for J; bases not matched to a gene: 3. The CDR3 DNA sequence: TGTGCCAGCAGCTCCTTAGCGGGGTCCTACAATGAGCAGTTCTTC. Amino acid sequence: CASSSLAGSYNEQFF.

This clone was seen only a few times. The V and J genes are TRBV9 and TRBJ2-1, with 10 bases that match TRBD2. The V and J ends lost 2 bases and 4 bases, in that order; junction bases with no gene match: 3. CDR1 and CDR2 from the germline V gene are SGDLS and YYNGEE. This CDR3 contains 15 residues. The CDR3 DNA follows: TGTGCCAGCAGCGTTGATAGCGGGAGGTACAATGAGCAGTTCTTC. This codes for CASSVDSGRYNEQFF.

CDR3 sequence reads: CSVESSGDLAGNTIYF. The CDR3 bases are TGCAGCGTTGAGAGTAGCGGAGATCTAGCTGGAAACACCATATATTTT. The V call is TRBV29-1, the J call TRBJ1-3, with no clear D. Germline V gene lookup returns CDR1 SQVTM and CDR2 ANQGSEA. V gave up 3 bases and J gave up 2 bases, with 17 bases separating them. The CDR3 consists of 16 residues.

The chain's CDR3 is CASSSRRGPQGETQYF. The CDR3 region has the DNA TGTGCCAGCAGCTCCCGAAGGGGGCCCCAGGGGGAGACCCAGTACTTC. The chain combines TRBV7-2 with TRBJ2-5; TRBD1 agrees at 7 bases. V gave up 4 bases and J gave up 5 bases; unmatched junction bases: 13. The CDR3 is 16 residues long. Germline V lookup: CDR1 SGHTA, CDR2 FQGNSA.

This rearrangement joins TRBV28 to TRBJ2-7; tentative D call: TRBD2 (6 bases). Looked up from germline, CDR1 is MDHEN and CDR2 is SYDVKM. This CDR3 is 13 amino acids long. Trimming pared 3 bases from V and 3 bases from J, leaving 9 bases between. This CDR3 reads CASSLGGGYEQYF. CDR3 DNA: TGTGCCAGCAGTTTGGGGGGAGGCTACGAGCAGTACTTC. The whole variable domain, filled in from reference TRBV28 and TRBJ2-7, reads DVKVTQSSRYLVKRTGEKVFLECVQDMDHENMFWYRQDPGLGLRLIYFSYDVKMKEKGDIPEGYSVSREKKERFSLILESASTNQTSMYLCASSLGGGYEQYFGPGTRLTVT.

This chain joins TRBV11-3 and TRBJ1-1, with D tentatively TRBD1 (6 bases). The germline CDR1 and CDR2 sequences are SGHNT and YENEEA. This CDR3 spans 13 amino acids. The V end lost 6 bases, the J end lost 4 bases, and 12 bases lay between the germline ends. The CDR3 DNA reads TGTGCCAGCAGGAACAGGGAGAGCACTGAAGCTTTCTTT. Translating it yields CASRNRESTEAFF. Variable domain in full (rest from reference TRBV11-3 and TRBJ1-1): EAGVVQSPRYKIIEKKQPVAFWCNPISGHNTLYWYLQNLGQGPELLIRYENEEAVDDSQLPKDRFSAERLKGVDSTLKIQPAELGDSAVYLCASRNRESTEAFFGQGTRLTVV.

This chain links TRBV18 with TRBJ2-5; 8 bases agree with TRBD1. Trimming at V came to 5 bases and at J to 1 base, leaving 3 bases not matched to a gene. This CDR3 comprises 14 residues. Germline CDR1 is KGHSH and CDR2 is LQKENI. DNA of the CDR3: TGTGCCAGCTCAAGACAGGGGTCCCAAGAGACCCAGTACTTC. This encodes CASSRQGSQETQYF.

CDR3 in amino acids: CASSPPGGEYGYTF. In DNA form, the CDR3 reads TGTGCCAGCAGCCCCCCGGGGGGGGAATATGGCTACACCTTC. The gene calls are TRBV4-2 and TRBJ1-2, with D maybe TRBD1 (5 bases). In germline, CDR1 is LGHNA, CDR2 YNFKEQ. This CDR3 is built from 14 residues. V was shortened by 4 bases and J by 5 bases, with 14 bases between the two germline ends.

The chain uses TRBV28 and TRBJ2-4; D may be TRBD1 (6 bases). Germline CDR1 is MDHEN and CDR2 is SYDVKM. Trimming took 4 bases from V and 14 from J, leaving 15 bases between them. The CDR3 consists of 12 residues. The CDR3 is CASSSTPGTKYF. The CDR3 DNA reads as TGTGCCAGCAGTTCCACCCCCGGGACAAAGTACTTC.

This chain connects TRBV28 to TRBJ2-6; 7 bases are a match to TRBD2. The CDR3 length is 18 residues. With 3 bases clipped from V and 0 bases from J, the junction kept 8 bases outside the gene matches. Germline values: CDR1 MDHEN, CDR2 SYDVKM. This CDR3 is CASSFAGVHSSGANVLTF. The CDR3, as DNA: TGTGCCAGCAGTTTCGCGGGGGTTCACAGCTCTGGGGCCAACGTCCTGACTTTC.

V usage is TRBV7-8 and J usage is TRBJ2-2; D unclear. V lost 5 bases and J 5 bases, leaving 12 bases between the germline ends. This CDR3 contains 14 residues. From germline, CDR1 is SGHVS and CDR2 FQNEAQ. The CDR3 DNA follows: TGTGCCAGCAGCCAAGATACGAGGACCGGGGAGCTGTTTTTT. This codes for CASSQDTRTGELFF.

The J gene is TRBJ2-7, the V gene TRBV7-2, with 7 bases identical to TRBD1. Germline CDR1 is SGHTA and CDR2 is FQGNSA. Unmatched junction bases numbered 6, after V lost 1 base and J lost 3 bases. There are 15 residues in the CDR3. The DNA of the CDR3 is TGTGCCAGCAGCTTAGGACAGGGTTATCGCTACGAGCAGTACTTC. Translating it yields CASSLGQGYRYEQYF.

This clone was detected only a few times. The germline gene is not matched at one end of the junction; a read error may be the cause. The rearrangement links TRBV18 to TRBJ2-1; 12 bases line up with TRBD1. This CDR3 has 16 amino acids. CDR1 is KGHSH, CDR2 LQKENI, per germline. The CDR3 region has the DNA TGTGCCAGCTCTACCCTGGGACAGGGGGCCTATAATGAGCAGTTCTTC. Translated: CASSTLGQGAYNEQFF.

This chain connects TRBV19 to TRBJ2-5; 8 bases are shared with TRBD1. This CDR3 is 13 amino acids long. Per germline, CDR1 LNHDA and CDR2 SQIVND (reference sequence). V trimming: 8 bases; J trimming: 5 bases; junction bases outside the gene matches: 7. The CDR3 loop reads CASSGQGWETQYF. In nucleotides, the CDR3 is TGTGCCAGTTCCGGACAGGGATGGGAGACCCAGTACTTC.

The rearrangement joins TRBV7-2 to TRBJ1-4; 11 bases align to TRBD1. Germline trimming cut 2 bases from V and 4 bases from J; bases unmatched to any gene: 6. Germline CDR1 is SGHTA and CDR2 is FQGNSA. The CDR3 sequence is 17 residues long. The CDR3 DNA is TGTGCCAGCAGCTTATTGGACAGGGGGCTGGGTAATGAAAAACTGTTTTTT. This encodes CASSLLDRGLGNEKLFF.

In this sample, this clone turned up a few times. This sequence joins TRBV28 and TRBJ2-7, with a weak D call TRBD1 (6 bases). The germline gives CDR1 MDHEN, CDR2 SYDVKM. The CDR3 consists of 15 residues. V shed 4 bases and J shed 0 bases, with 13 bases lying between them. Here the CDR3 reads CASSWTGTSSYEQYF. The CDR3 DNA reads as TGTGCCAGCAGTTGGACCGGGACAAGCTCCTACGAGCAGTACTTC.

This chain links TRBV4-3 with TRBJ1-5; 9 bases are shared with TRBD1. Germline V CDR1 and CDR2: LGHNA, YSLEER. This CDR3 is 16 amino acids long. V gave up 4 bases and J gave up 2 bases; unmatched junction bases: 6. In nucleotides, the CDR3 is TGCGCCAGCAGCCGAGACAGGGGGATCGGCAATCAGCCCCAGCATTTT. It translates to CASSRDRGIGNQPQHF.

This clone was recorded once. This CDR3 is CASSLSTAYEQYF. The CDR3 DNA is TGCGCCAGCAGCTTGTCTACAGCCTACGAGCAGTACTTC. The rearrangement links TRBV5-1 to TRBJ2-5; no definite D call. TRBJ2-7 explains the end of the DNA better; the J call may be wrong. Germline V gene sequence: CDR1 SGHRS, CDR2 YFSETQ. This CDR3 is built from 13 residues.

The chain employs TRBV11-1 and TRBJ2-2; D might be TRBD1 (6 bases). Trimming removed 2 bases from V and 8 bases from J, with 12 bases in between. The CDR3 has 14 amino acids. Germline lookup yields CDR1 SGHAT and CDR2 FQDESV (reference sequence). The CDR3 DNA follows: TGTGCCAGCAGCTTAAGGGGGTTTGATGGGGAGCTGTTTTTT. Translating it yields CASSLRGFDGELFF.